These 30 T cell receptor beta chains share one sample of origin, sequenced in a study of blood T cell repertoires in COVID-19. Here immunoSEQ multiplex PCR was the method, and the copy in TCRdb shows in-frame clones only, minus some. The sample lists roughly 100,000 clones, roughly four fifths seen once, with roughly 6.2% in the top ten. The sequenced sample was peripheral blood. The receptors here all came from an elderly man with COVID-19, enrolled during active disease.

This chain joins TRBV2 and TRBJ2-7; D not certain. The CDR3 sequence is 16 residues long. V shed 3 bases and J shed 6 bases, with 21 bases lying between them. The germline CDR1 and CDR2 sequences are SNHLY and FYNNEI. The CDR3 is CASSDTSGSTLPEQYF. The DNA for the CDR3 is TGTGCCAGCAGTGATACATCCGGGTCAACCCTCCCCGAGCAGTACTTC.

J is TRBJ2-7 and V is TRBV3-1 (or the pseudogene TRBV3-2), with TRBD2 matching over 13 bases. Germline-derived CDR1 and CDR2 are LGHDT and YNNKEL (reference sequence). The CDR3 has 15 residues. Losses at the gene ends were 4 bases for V and 3 bases for J; bases not matched to a gene: 3. The CDR3 loop is CASSLWTSGSYEQYF. The CDR3 DNA reads TGTGCCAGCAGCCTCTGGACTAGCGGGAGCTACGAGCAGTACTTC.

The rearrangement uses TRBV27 and TRBJ2-7; 9 positions match TRBD1. Germline values: CDR1 MNHEY, CDR2 SMNVEV (reference sequence). J gave up 9 bases and V 4 bases, and 16 bases lay outside the gene matches. This CDR3 comprises 16 residues. The CDR3 spells CASSSTSGTGPKVQYF. Written as DNA, the CDR3 is TGTGCCAGCAGTTCAACCTCCGGGACAGGGCCTAAAGTGCAGTACTTC.

The V gene is TRBV4-2, the J gene TRBJ2-5; 10 nucleotides align to TRBD1. Trimming cost V 1 base and J 3 bases; bases outside gene matches: 17. Germline CDR1 is LGHNA and CDR2 is YNFKEQ. CDR3 length: 20 residues. CDR3 amino acids: CASSQATGTGDRSGEETQYF. In DNA, the CDR3 is TGTGCCAGCAGCCAAGCCACAGGGACAGGGGACCGTAGCGGGGAAGAGACCCAGTACTTC.

This chain uses TRBV5-1 with TRBJ2-1, with TRBD2 identical over 7 bases. This CDR3 has 15 amino acids. The J segment lost 3 bases and the V segment lost 0 bases, leaving 3 bases of the junction unmatched. CDR1 SGHRS and CDR2 YFSETQ come from the germline V gene. This CDR3 reads CASSLGERGYNEQFF. The CDR3 coding sequence is TGCGCCAGCAGCTTGGGTGAGCGGGGCTACAATGAGCAGTTCTTC.

The CDR3 sequence: CASKLGGTDTQYF. For the CDR3, the DNA is TGTGCCAGCAAGCTGGGAGGGACAGATACGCAGTATTTT. This chain links TRBV6-5 with TRBJ2-3, with 7 bases identical to TRBD2. Unmatched junction bases numbered 4, after V lost 7 bases and J lost 3 bases. Germline loops: CDR1 MNHEY, CDR2 SVGAGI. The CDR3 spans 13 residues.

V is TRBV9 and J is TRBJ2-5, with 9 positions matching TRBD2. The germline V gene encodes CDR1 SGDLS and CDR2 YYNGEE. The CDR3 is made up of 17 amino acids. The trim removed 3 bases at V and 2 bases at J, leaving 11 bases unmatched. The CDR3 sequence: CASSAGEAGGAQETQYF. In DNA form, the CDR3 reads TGTGCCAGCAGCGCTGGGGAGGCGGGAGGGGCACAAGAGACCCAGTACTTC. Variable domain in full (rest from reference TRBV9 and TRBJ2-5): DSGVTQTPKHLITATGQRVTLRCSPRSGDLSVYWYQQSLDQGLQFLIQYYNGEERAKGNILERFSAQQFPDLHSELNLSSLELGDSALYFCASSAGEAGGAQETQYFGPGTRLLVL.

This sequence joins TRBV4-1 and TRBJ1-2, with 9 bases fitting TRBD1. This CDR3 region has 16 residues. The V and J ends lost 3 bases and 8 bases, in that order; junction bases with no gene match: 13. Germline CDR1 is MGHRA and CDR2 is YSYEKL. For the CDR3, the DNA is TGCGCCAGCAGCCAGAGCACCGGGACAGGGTCGGCCGGCTACACCTTC. Encoded protein: CASSQSTGTGSAGYTF.

The V gene is TRBV28, the J gene TRBJ2-3; weak D call: TRBD2 (6 bases). Trimming took off 1 base at V and 2 bases at J, with 10 bases between the two ends. Germline CDR1 MDHEN, CDR2 SYDVKM. The CDR3 has 15 amino acids. CDR3 loop: CASSLLPGDTDTQYF. CDR3 bases: TGTGCCAGCAGTTTATTACCGGGAGACACAGATACGCAGTATTTT.

The rearrangement joins TRBV2 to TRBJ1-5; a possible D gene is TRBD1 (6 bases). The ends were cut back, 3 bases at V and 5 bases at J, with 11 bases in the middle. The length of the CDR3 is 14 residues. Germline CDR1 is SNHLY and CDR2 is FYNNEI. CDR3 protein: CASSDTGFYQPQHF. The CDR3 DNA follows: TGTGCCAGCAGTGACACAGGGTTCTATCAGCCCCAGCATTTT.

This clone was picked up one time. This chain uses TRBV19 with TRBJ1-1; 8 bases align to TRBD1. CDR3 length: 16 residues. After removal of 7 bases from V and 6 bases from J, the junction contained 16 bases not matched to a gene. In germline, CDR1 is LNHDA, CDR2 SQIVND (reference sequence). CDR3 in DNA: TGTGCCAGTATCCATCCGGCCGGGACAGGCCTCCCTGAAGCTTTCTTT. The encoded protein is CASIHPAGTGLPEAFF.

The chain joins TRBV7-2 to TRBJ2-2, with 11 bases fitting TRBD2. This CDR3 has 17 residues. The trim removed 1 base at V and 5 bases at J, leaving 6 bases unmatched. The germline CDR1 and CDR2 sequences are SGHTA and FQGNSA. The CDR3 spells CASSLGLAGLGTGELFF. CDR3 coding DNA: TGTGCCAGCAGCTTAGGACTAGCGGGATTAGGAACCGGGGAGCTGTTTTTT.

The V gene is TRBV2, the J gene TRBJ2-1; D may be TRBD2 (6 bases). With 7 bases removed from V and 7 bases from J, the gap between germline ends came to 17 bases. The germline V gene has CDR1 SNHLY and CDR2 FYNNEI. The length of the CDR3 is 14 residues. CDR3 bases: TGTGCCAGCACAGACCGGGAGATGTCGAATGAGCAGTTCTTC. Translated, it gives CASTDREMSNEQFF.

CDR3 amino acids: CASSSGNRGPETQYF. As DNA, the CDR3 is TGTGCCAGCAGTTCCGGGAACAGGGGGCCGGAGACCCAGTACTTC. The chain uses TRBV6-5 and TRBJ2-5; TRBD1 matches at 9 bases. V dropped 4 bases and J dropped 5; count of bases not matched to a gene: 8. Germline-derived CDR1 and CDR2 are MNHEY and SVGAGI. The CDR3 totals 15 residues.

V gene TRBV5-4 combines with J gene TRBJ2-7, with unresolved D. Germline CDR1 reads SGHNT; CDR2 reads YYREEE (reference sequence). The CDR3 is made up of 15 amino acids. V lost 0 bases, J lost 3 bases, and 13 bases lay in between. DNA of the CDR3: TGTGCCAGCAGCTTGGCCGCTAGGTCTGACTACGAGCAGTACTTC. Encoded protein: CASSLAARSDYEQYF.

V and J are TRBV19 and TRBJ1-2, with 8 bases lining up with TRBD1. This CDR3 region has 13 residues. Germline CDR1 LNHDA, CDR2 SQIVND (reference sequence). Trimming cost V 5 bases and J 7 bases; bases outside gene matches: 6. CDR3 residues: CASSDRGSRGYTF. As DNA, the CDR3 is TGTGCCAGTAGTGACAGGGGCTCTCGTGGCTACACCTTC.

The gene calls are TRBV6-1 and TRBJ2-7; TRBD1 might be the D (6 bases). Per the germline V gene, CDR1 is MNHNS and CDR2 is SASEGT. The CDR3 is 14 amino acids. The V end was cut by 3 bases, the J end by 5 bases, with 14 bases between. The chain's CDR3 is CASSELGAGNEQYF. For the CDR3, the DNA is TGTGCCAGCAGTGAGCTGGGGGCAGGAAACGAGCAGTACTTC.

The V and J genes are TRBV4-1 and TRBJ2-1, with D tentatively TRBD1 (6 bases). The V end was cut by 2 bases, the J end by 8 bases, with 7 bases between. The CDR3 has 12 residues. In germline, CDR1 is MGHRA, CDR2 YSYEKL. The DNA of the CDR3 is TGCGCCAGCAGCCAAAAGGGGGATGAGCAGTTCTTC. This sequence encodes CASSQKGDEQFF.

The chain uses TRBV11-2 and TRBJ2-3; no firm D call. In germline, CDR1 is SGHAT, CDR2 FQNNGV. Trimming removed 5 bases at V and 9 bases at J, with 6 bases between. This CDR3 contains 10 residues. In nucleotides, the CDR3 is TGTGCCAGCAGCCTTACAACGCAGTATTTT. The encoded protein is CASSLTTQYF.

V gene TRBV29-1 combines with J gene TRBJ2-2; 16 nucleotides agree with TRBD2. The germline V gene has CDR1 SQVTM and CDR2 ANQGSEA. The CDR3 consists of 16 residues. The ends lost 6 bases at V and 3 bases at J; junction bases unmatched: 4. Written as DNA, the CDR3 is TGCAGCGTGTCCGGGACTAGCGGGAGGGACACCGGGGAGCTGTTTTTT. It specifies CSVSGTSGRDTGELFF.

The chain combines TRBV29-1 with TRBJ2-1, with D possibly TRBD2 on 5 matching bases. Trimming left V 4 bases short and J 3 bases short, with 10 bases between. The CDR3 runs 13 residues. Germline CDR1 SQVTM, CDR2 ANQGSEA. The CDR3 here is CSVVATLYNEQFF. DNA for the CDR3: TGCAGCGTTGTAGCGACACTCTACAATGAGCAGTTCTTC.

The genes are TRBV24-1 and TRBJ1-2; the D gene is possibly TRBD1 (5 bases). Germline loops: CDR1 KGHDR, CDR2 SFDVKD. This CDR3 has 14 amino acids. The germline V and J ends were trimmed by 5 bases and 2 bases, with 11 bases remaining between them. The CDR3 DNA follows: TGTGCCACCAGTGGTAGGGCAGGGAACTATGGCTACACCTTC. This translates into CATSGRAGNYGYTF.

The CDR3 DNA reads TGTGCCAGCAGCTTCAATGGGCAAAACATTCAGTACTTC. Translating gives CASSFNGQNIQYF. The genes are TRBV7-2 and TRBJ2-4; D gene unclear. Looked up from germline, CDR1 is SGHTA and CDR2 is FQGNSA. Trimming took off 3 bases at V and 5 bases at J, with 8 bases between the two ends. The CDR3 has 13 amino acids. Drawing the rest from reference TRBV7-2 and TRBJ2-4, the complete variable domain is GAGVSQSPSNKVTEKGKDVELRCDPISGHTALYWYRQSLGQGLEFLIYFQGNSAPDKSGLPSDRFSAERTGGSVSTLTIQRTQQEDSAVYLCASSFNGQNIQYFGAGTRLSVL.

The rearrangement joins TRBV7-2 to TRBJ2-2; tentatively, D is TRBD1 (5 bases). Deletions cut 11 bases from V and 3 bases from J, with 16 bases between. This CDR3 is built from 14 residues. The germline gives CDR1 SGHTA, CDR2 FQGNSA. CDR3 bases: TGTGCCGAAAGGGGCTCGACACACACCGGGGAGCTGTTTTTT. Translation gives CAERGSTHTGELFF.

The chain is built from TRBV24-1 and TRBJ1-1; no definite D call. CDR1 is KGHDR, CDR2 SFDVKD, per germline. V dropped 3 bases and J dropped 0 bases, with 4 bases sitting between them. This CDR3 spans 13 amino acids. CDR3: CATSDPVNTEAFF. CDR3 coding DNA: TGTGCCACCAGTGATCCGGTGAACACTGAAGCTTTCTTT.

The V gene is TRBV11-3, the J gene TRBJ1-3; 9 nucleotides agree with TRBD1. Germline V gene sequence: CDR1 SGHNT, CDR2 YENEEA. V lost 5 bases to trimming and J lost 1 base; unmatched junction nucleotides: 3. This CDR3 contains 15 residues. The CDR3 here is CASSLGTGSGNTIYF. The CDR3 DNA is TGTGCCAGCAGCCTCGGGACAGGGTCTGGAAACACCATATATTTT.

This chain joins TRBV5-1 and TRBJ1-6, with TRBD1 matching 7 bases. Trimming removed 4 bases from V and 7 bases from J; junction bases left unmatched: 11. From germline, CDR1 is SGHRS and CDR2 YFSETQ. The CDR3 consists of 16 residues. The CDR3 protein is CASSRGTAERNSPLHF. For the CDR3, the DNA is TGCGCCAGCAGCCGGGGGACAGCGGAAAGAAATTCACCCCTCCACTTT.

The J gene is TRBJ2-5, the V gene TRBV28; tentative D call: TRBD2 (6 bases). Germline V gene data show CDR1 as MDHEN and CDR2 as SYDVKM. Between the trimmed V and J ends, which lost 5 bases and 1 base, there was a span of 11 bases. This CDR3 comprises 14 residues. CDR3 DNA sequence: TGTGCCAGCAGTCCGGGGACTTCCCAAGAGACCCAGTACTTC. Amino acid sequence: CASSPGTSQETQYF. The whole variable domain, filled in from reference TRBV28 and TRBJ2-5, reads DVKVTQSSRYLVKRTGEKVFLECVQDMDHENMFWYRQDPGLGLRLIYFSYDVKMKEKGDIPEGYSVSREKKERFSLILESASTNQTSMYLCASSPGTSQETQYFGPGTRLLVL.

The rearrangement uses TRBV5-1 and TRBJ2-4, with D possibly matching TRBD1 (6 bases). The CDR3 has 16 amino acids. Trimming removed 2 bases from V and 3 bases from J, with 15 bases in between. The V gene's germline CDR1 is SGHRS and CDR2 YFSETQ. The CDR3 coding sequence is TGCGCCAGCAGCTTACAGGGAGATCCGGTCAAAAACATTCAGTACTTC. The encoded protein is CASSLQGDPVKNIQYF.

Here the CDR3 reads CASSYWTTSGATDTQYF. CDR3 bases: TGTGCCAGCAGTTACTGGACGACTAGCGGGGCGACAGATACGCAGTATTTT. The chain employs TRBV6-2 or TRBV6-3 and TRBJ2-3; TRBD2 matches at 11 bases. Trimming removed 1 base from V and 3 bases from J; junction bases left unmatched: 6. CDR1 and CDR2 from the germline V gene are MNHEY and SVGEGT. This CDR3 has 17 amino acids.